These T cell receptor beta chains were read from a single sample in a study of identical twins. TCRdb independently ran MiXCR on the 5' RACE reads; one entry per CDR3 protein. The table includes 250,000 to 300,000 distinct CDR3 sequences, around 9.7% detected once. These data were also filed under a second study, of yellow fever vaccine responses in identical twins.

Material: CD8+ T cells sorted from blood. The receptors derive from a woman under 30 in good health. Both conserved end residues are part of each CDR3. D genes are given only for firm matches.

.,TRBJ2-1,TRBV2,CASSDRVSHNEQFF
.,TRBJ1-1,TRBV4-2,CASRGGLSNTEAFF
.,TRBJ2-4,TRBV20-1,CSAPQPDTKNIQYF
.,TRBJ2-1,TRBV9,CASSPGWEQFF
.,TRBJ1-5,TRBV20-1,CSAREWNMDPQHF
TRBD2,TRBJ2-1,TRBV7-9,CASSYLLAGELNEQFF
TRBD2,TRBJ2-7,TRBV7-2,CASSLFGTSDEQYF
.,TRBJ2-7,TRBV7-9,CASSPRDTISYEQYF
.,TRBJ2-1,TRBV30,CAWSYSTGFYNEQFF
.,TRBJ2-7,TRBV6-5,CASSYGTRMAYEQYF